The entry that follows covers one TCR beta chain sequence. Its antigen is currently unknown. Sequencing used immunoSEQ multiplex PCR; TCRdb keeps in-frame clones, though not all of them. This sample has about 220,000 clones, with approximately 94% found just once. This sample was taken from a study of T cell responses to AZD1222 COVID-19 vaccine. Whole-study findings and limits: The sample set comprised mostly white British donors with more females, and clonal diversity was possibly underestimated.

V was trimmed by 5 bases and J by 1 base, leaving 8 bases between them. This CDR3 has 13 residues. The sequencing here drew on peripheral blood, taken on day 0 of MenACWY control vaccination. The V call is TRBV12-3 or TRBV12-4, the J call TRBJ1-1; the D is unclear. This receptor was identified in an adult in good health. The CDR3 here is CASSRTPNTEAFF. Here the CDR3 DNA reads TGTGCCAGCAGTCGGACCCCGAACACTGAAGCTTTCTTT.